This T cell receptor (beta chain) came from a study of T cell responses to AZD1222 COVID-19 vaccine. Findings and limits, study-wide: Spike-specific TCR breadth and depth rose after two AZD1222 doses. Females made up more of the donors, who were largely white British, and clonal diversity may have come out too low. Among spike-specific TCRs, nearly half reportedly target unmutated variant regions.

Using immunoSEQ multiplex PCR, the repertoire was profiled, and TCRdb retains in-frame clones only, with some absent. The sample shows 100,000 to 130,000 clones, 86% of them seen only once. Comment on this clone: Antigen unknown.

This receptor was identified in an adult in good health. This specimen consisted of peripheral blood, obtained on day 0 of AZD1222 vaccination.

CDR3 coding DNA: TGTGCCAGCCGGGGGGACGAAAAACTGTTTTTT. Translating it yields CASRGDEKLFF. This chain uses TRBV5-4 with TRBJ1-4, with D maybe TRBD1 (5 bases). Deletions cut 7 bases from V and 8 bases from J, with 9 bases between. Germline V gene lookup returns CDR1 SGHNT and CDR2 YYREEE (reference sequence). The CDR3 length is 11 residues.